This TCR beta chain emerged from a study of blood T cell repertoires in COVID-19 (dated by TCRdb to 2018 to 2020). Background for the entire study: Collaborator samples came from the United States, Italy and Spain and covered acute and convalescent phases of COVID-19. Samples came from the ongoing ImmuneRACE study (first 160 participants) plus 1,254 subjects from 6 global collaborators. The material from the prospective study consisted of cDNA or gDNA derived from T cells, B-cell-depleted T cells, or PBMCs. The sample metadata nearly always contained a de-identified subject ID, COVID-19 status, age in years and sex. Where HLA class I and class II types were available, the types were taken from metadata supplied by the sample provider, not from assay-based typing. Deeply sampled blood TCRbeta repertoires from subjects exposed to, actively infected with, or recovered from COVID-19 were included in the dataset. The repertoires were released in a freely available public database intended as a resource for research on the immune response to SARS-CoV-2.

The CDR3, cysteine through phenylalanine, is 14 amino acids long. Only the CDR3 portion is preserved as DNA: 42 bases, with reading frame beginning at the first base. V and J lose 8 bases and 2 bases, and a span of 16 bases separates them. In the germline V gene (reference sequence), CDR1 corresponds to MNHEY and CDR2 to SMNVEV. TCRbeta CDR3 regions were amplified from genomic DNA by means of the immunoSEQ Assay, a bias-controlled multiplex PCR. The source study handled its data this way. Nucleated cell counts per sample were estimated from amplification of reference gene primers within the assay. Sequence reads were collapsed and filtered to measure the absolute abundance of every unique TCRbeta CDR3 rearrangement. For each sample, productive Simpson clonality was calculated as the square root of Simpson's diversity index over productive rearrangements. This is the immuneACCESS table as TCRdb keeps it, with only in-frame sequences that have V and J called. A part of the clones is gone; compared with another copy, unresolved V genes explain less than half, and the rest is unexplained. That table is the source of V, J and clone size, and D and trimming were worked out from the DNA. Across this sample there are approximately 240,000 clones, with around nine tenths seen only once. The ten biggest clones cover about 1.9% of the sample.

Participants in the prospective study were aged about 18 to 95 years, lived in over 20 United States geographic areas, and enrolled through a virtual design. In the prospective study, participants were assigned to cohorts based on the clinical history participants reported in a screening survey and a study questionnaire. Recovered participants in ImmuneRACE Cohort 3 were defined as having two consecutive negative NP/OP PCR tests, clearance from a healthcare professional, or resolution of symptoms. In the prospective study, mobile phlebotomists collected whole blood, serum and a nasopharyngeal or oropharyngeal swab from each participant. Over a roughly two-month period, participants in the prospective study had the option of providing additional blood draws and questionnaires. Blood samples from the prospective study were shipped frozen or at room temperature prior to DNA extraction. General study outcomes and caveats: Clinical and demographic metadata were provided uncurated, with the amount varying by source and participant.

A word on this clone: The antigen this receptor binds is unknown. Base quality data are lacking; no much larger clone is found one base away.

This receptor was obtained from a woman between 18 and 30 years old who had recovered from COVID-19. The sequencing input was PBMCs or T cells enriched from blood (not recorded which). This sequence uses TRBV27 and TRBJ2-7, and perhaps TRBD1 as D gene, on 5 matching bases. This receptor carries the CDR3 CASRLAGMTYEQYF. The nucleotide sequence is TGTGCCAGCCGCCTTGCAGGGATGACCTACGAGCAGTACTTC.